These T cell receptor beta chains were read from a single sample in a study of regulatory T cells in long-lasting Graves disease. TCRdb passed the multiplex PCR reads through MiXCR, listing each CDR3 protein once. This table has 400,000 to 450,000 distinct CDR3 sequences, less than 20% appearing once. This same sample was also taken into another study, of T cells in Graves' hyperthyroidism and ophthalmopathy.

The sample was peripheral blood mononuclear cells (PBMCs), taken at new diagnosis, from a patient treated with antithyroid drugs. These receptors were taken from a woman aged 25 to 39 with Graves disease. The CDR3 runs from the conserved cysteine through the conserved F or W. Fields, in order: CDR3 DNA, CDR3 protein, V gene, D gene, clone size, J gene. The D gene is left open where the match is weak. Clone size is shown for a subset of rows, as once, few, many or a class of expanded clone.

TGCAGCGTGGGGGGGGCAGGATACGAGCAGTACTTC,CSVGGAGYEQYF,TRBV29-1,-,many,TRBJ2-7
TGTGCCAGCGGCGCAGGGGCCGAGACCCAGTACTTC,CASGAGAETQYF,TRBV27,-,many,TRBJ2-5
TGTACCAGCTCTGCCCAGGACAGGGCCTACGAGCAGTACTTC,CTSSAQDRAYEQYF,TRBV18,TRBD1,many,TRBJ2-7
TGTGCCAGCAGCACAACTAGCGGGAGTTCAATATATACGCAGTATTTT,CASSTTSGSSIYTQYF,TRBV7-8,TRBD2,many,TRBJ2-3
TGTGCCAGCAGCCAAGACCGGGCGGGACTAGCGGCCATGGGGTTGGATTTT,CASSQDRAGLAAMGLDF,TRBV4-2,TRBD2,few,TRBJ2-3
TGTGCCAGCAGCTTAGGTTCGGCGGTAACGGTTAATCAGCCCCAGCATTTT,CASSLGSAVTVNQPQHF,TRBV11-2,-,many,TRBJ1-5
TGCGCCAGCAGCCCCGGACAGGGGGCTAGGCCCCAGTACTTC,CASSPGQGARPQYF,TRBV5-1,TRBD1,-,TRBJ2-5
TGTGCCAGCAGTTACTCGATAGCGGACATCCAAGAGACCCAGTACTTC,CASSYSIADIQETQYF,TRBV6-2/TRBV6-3,-,many,TRBJ2-5
TGTGCCAGCAGTTTAGGTGCGCCGGGACTAGGATTGTCGGAGCAGTTCTTC,CASSLGAPGLGLSEQFF,TRBV28,TRBD2,many,TRBJ2-1
TGCAGTGCGGTGGGGGAGGGGGCGGTGTTCGCCGGACCTGGAGCTTTCTTT,CSAVGEGAVFAGPGAFF,TRBV20-1,TRBD1,many,TRBJ1-1
TGTGCCAGCCAGGGTAACGAGAACTATGGCTACACCTTC,CASQGNENYGYTF,TRBV2,-,many,TRBJ1-2
TGTGCCAGCAGCCAAAGAACAGGGTCTGAAGCTTTCTTT,CASSQRTGSEAFF,TRBV3-1,-,many,TRBJ1-1
TGTGCCAGCAGCTTACGACAGCGATTCGAGCAGTACTTC,CASSLRQRFEQYF,TRBV7-2,-,many,TRBJ2-7
TGCAGTGCTAGTAATCGGGACGGCGGTAACCCCTACGAGCAGTACTTC,CSASNRDGGNPYEQYF,TRBV20-1,-,many,TRBJ2-7
TGTGCCAGCAGTCCCCAAGGGCCACCTAATTCACCCCTCCACTTT,CASSPQGPPNSPLHF,TRBV28,-,few,TRBJ1-6
TGTGCCATCGCCCGGGAGTGGCACACCGGGGAGCTGTTTTTT,CAIAREWHTGELFF,TRBV10-3,-,many,TRBJ2-2
TGTGCCAGCAGCTTGTGGGGCAATGAGCAGTTCTTC,CASSLWGNEQFF,TRBV5-4,-,many,TRBJ2-1
TGTGCCAGCAGGAGACAGCGGGAGTCCTCAGGGACCCAGTACTTC,CASRRQRESSGTQYF,TRBV2,TRBD2,-,TRBJ2-5
TGTGCCATCAGTGATCCGGACCCATCCACCTACGAGCAGTACTTC,CAISDPDPSTYEQYF,TRBV10-3,-,-,TRBJ2-7
TGTGCCAGCAGTTCTCCCGCCGGGACACGGGTGGGCACTGAAGCTTTCTTT,CASSSPAGTRVGTEAFF,TRBV27,-,many,TRBJ1-1
TGTGCCAGTAGTATGGGCGGCCGAAGCAATCAGCCCCAGCATTTT,CASSMGGRSNQPQHF,TRBV19,-,-,TRBJ1-5
TGTGCCAGCAGTTTTGGGGGTGCGGGGCCTCAAGAGACCCAGTACTTC,CASSFGGAGPQETQYF,TRBV12-3/TRBV12-4,-,few,TRBJ2-5
TGTGCCAGCAGTGATAGCTCGAGCTCCTACAATGAGCAGTTCTTC,CASSDSSSSYNEQFF,TRBV28,-,many,TRBJ2-1
TGTGCCAGCAGTCCCGGGACAGGGAGCACAGATACGCAGTATTTT,CASSPGTGSTDTQYF,TRBV6-1,TRBD1,many,TRBJ2-3
TGTGCCAGCCTTTTACCCATCGGGCGGGAGGGCCCGAACACCGGGGAGCTGTTTTTT,CASLLPIGREGPNTGELFF,TRBV6-1,TRBD2,few,TRBJ2-2
TGTGCCAGCAGTGAAGAGGCGGGAGGGCCCTATGAGACCCAGTACTTC,CASSEEAGGPYETQYF,TRBV2,TRBD2,many,TRBJ2-5
TGTGCCAGCAGCTCCGGGCAGGCTCAAGCCTATAATTCACCCCTCCACTTT,CASSSGQAQAYNSPLHF,TRBV11-2,-,-,TRBJ1-6
TGTGCCAGCAGCTTACAGGGGTATTCCCAAGAGACCCAGTACTTC,CASSLQGYSQETQYF,TRBV5-5,TRBD1,many,TRBJ2-5
TGCAGTGCTAGAGCCCAGGGGTTTGTAAGGAATGAGCAGTTCTTC,CSARAQGFVRNEQFF,TRBV20-1,-,many,TRBJ2-1
TGCAGCGTTGGCCGACCCCAAGAGACCCAGTACTTC,CSVGRPQETQYF,TRBV29-1,-,-,TRBJ2-5
TGTGCCTGGACTCTGCAGAATTCACCCCTCCACTTT,CAWTLQNSPLHF,TRBV30,-,many,TRBJ1-6
TGTGCCATCCCCTCCGAGCCCAACTATGGCTACACCTTC,CAIPSEPNYGYTF,TRBV10-3,-,few,TRBJ1-2
TGTGCCAGCAGCTTAAGGGACAGGGCCTCCGAGCAGTACTTC,CASSLRDRASEQYF,TRBV7-9,TRBD1,-,TRBJ2-7
TGTGCCAGCAGCTTATTTGGCCAGGGGGACAATGAGCAGTTCTTC,CASSLFGQGDNEQFF,TRBV11-2,TRBD1,many,TRBJ2-1
TGTGCCAGCAGCTTAAAAGGACTAGCGGGAATATCACGGGAGCAGTTCTTC,CASSLKGLAGISREQFF,TRBV7-9,TRBD2,-,TRBJ2-1
TGTGCCAGCAGCACCCAACCAACAGGTGGCTACACCTTC,CASSTQPTGGYTF,TRBV2,-,many,TRBJ1-2
TGTGCCAGCAGGACAGGGATGATGAACACTGAAGCTTTCTTT,CASRTGMMNTEAFF,TRBV28,TRBD1,-,TRBJ1-1
TGCGCCAGCAGCTTTATTACGGGGGGGGTCTCTTTTACCTACAATGAGCAGTTCTTC,CASSFITGGVSFTYNEQFF,TRBV5-1,TRBD2,few,TRBJ2-1
TGTGCCAGCAGAGGGGGGGCAGAGAGTAGGCTGGCCAAAAACATTCAGTACTTC,CASRGGAESRLAKNIQYF,TRBV6-1,-,many,TRBJ2-4
TGCAGCGTTGAAGGGAGGCGGAAGGTTGAAGCTTTCTTT,CSVEGRRKVEAFF,TRBV29-1,-,many,TRBJ1-1